This entry describes one T cell receptor (beta chain). This entry comes from a study of blood T cell repertoires in COVID-19. Study-level information: Acute-phase and convalescent COVID-19 samples originated in the United States, Italy and Spain.

Using immunoSEQ multiplex PCR, the repertoire was profiled, and TCRdb retains in-frame clones only, with some absent. The sample comprises around 100,000 clones, about 88% of which are singletons, and roughly 3.5% rests with the top ten. Per the germline V gene, CDR1 is MNHEY and CDR2 is SVGAGI. The CDR3 loop spans 15 amino acids. V lost 6 bases and J lost 0; bases outside the gene matches: 4. V is TRBV6-5 and J is TRBJ1-2; TRBD1 aligns across 10 bases. The origin of this receptor is a man aged 35 to 55 with acute or convalescent COVID-19. The specimen sequenced was peripheral blood. CDR3 DNA sequence: TGTGCCAGCAGCCCGGGACAGGGGTCTAACTATGGCTACACCTTC. This codes for CASSPGQGSNYGYTF.